Listed here are 4 T cell receptor beta chains from one sample, sequenced in a study of blood T cell repertoires in COVID-19. Measured with immunoSEQ multiplex PCR; TCRdb has only the in-frame clones, and not every one. Seen here are around 200,000 clones, roughly four fifths observed once, and the top ten hold around 9%. The sequenced sample was PBMCs or T cells enriched from blood (not recorded which). The receptors here all came from a middle-aged man who had recovered from COVID-19.

V usage is TRBV18 and J usage is TRBJ2-3, with TRBD2 matching 13 bases. V dropped 5 bases and J dropped 4; count of bases not matched to a gene: 6. The CDR3 totals 16 residues. Germline lookup yields CDR1 KGHSH and CDR2 LQKENI. The CDR3 loop is CASSVEGLAGPDTQYF. The CDR3 DNA reads as TGTGCCAGCTCAGTAGAGGGACTAGCGGGACCAGATACGCAGTATTTT.

This sequence joins TRBV28 and TRBJ2-5; a weak D match, TRBD1 (6 bases). Germline CDR1 reads MDHEN; CDR2 reads SYDVKM. Trimming cost V 2 bases and J 4 bases, with 23 bases left between them. The length of the CDR3 is 18 residues. CDR3 nucleotide sequence: TGTGCCAGCAGTTTACTCCGTCTCGCACAGGGAAGTCGAGAGACCCAGTACTTC. Protein product: CASSLLRLAQGSRETQYF.

The J gene is TRBJ2-7, the V gene TRBV9, with TRBD1 identical over 7 bases. Unmatched junction bases numbered 6, after V lost 4 bases and J lost 2 bases. The V gene's germline CDR1 is SGDLS and CDR2 YYNGEE. The CDR3 spans 14 residues. CDR3 coding DNA: TGTGCCAGCAGCCCCCTCGACAGGGCCTACGAGCAGTACTTC. Protein: CASSPLDRAYEQYF.

This clone was observed a handful of times. This sequence joins TRBV5-1 and TRBJ1-1; no definite D call. Trimming cost V 4 bases and J 10 bases, with 14 bases left between them. Germline V gene data show CDR1 as SGHRS and CDR2 as YFSETQ. The CDR3 consists of 12 residues. CDR3 in DNA: TGCGCCAGCAGCCGGGGTCGGGAGGGAGCTTTCTTT. Protein: CASSRGREGAFF.